The next 18 T cell receptor beta chains were all read from a single sample in a study of PD-1 blockade in classical Hodgkin lymphoma. Documented time point: cycle 4 day 1 (C4D1), after five to seven weeks of nivolumab. Relapse was seen in all patients after autologous stem cell transplantation, and brentuximab vedotin exposure was variable. Profiling relied on immunoSEQ multiplex PCR, and the TCRdb table lists in-frame clones only, not all of them. The data contain some 90,000 clones, roughly 73% of them singletons. The source was peripheral blood mononuclear cells (PBMCs), collected before the fourth cycle of nivolumab. These receptor sequences come from a human donor with classical Hodgkin lymphoma.

The chain recombines TRBV29-1 with TRBJ2-7; D gene unclear. Trimming removed 2 bases from V and 3 bases from J, with 5 bases in between. This CDR3 is built from 11 residues. Germline CDR1 is SQVTM and CDR2 is ANQGSEA. CDR3 in DNA: TGCAGCGTTGAAACGGTCTACGAGCAGTACTTC. Translating gives CSVETVYEQYF.

This chain connects TRBV28 to TRBJ1-5; the match to TRBD1 covers 8 bases. CDR3 length: 18 residues. J lost 3 bases, V lost 1 base, and 11 bases had no gene match. Germline assignment: CDR1 MDHEN and CDR2 SYDVKM. CDR3 in DNA: TGTGCCAGCAGTTTATTTTCTGACAGGGGTAGTATCAATCAGCCCCAGCATTTT. Translation: CASSLFSDRGSINQPQHF.

This clone was counted between two and nine times. The chain has TRBV11-3 and TRBJ2-3; 11 positions agree with TRBD2. The CDR3 is 16 residues long. Germline trimming cut 10 bases from V and 4 bases from J; bases unmatched to any gene: 13. CDR1 is SGHNT and CDR2 is YENEEA in the germline V gene. The CDR3 DNA is TGTGCCACAAGGGAACTAGCGGGGGATCGGGCAGATACGCAGTATTTT. This translates into CATRELAGDRADTQYF.

The V gene is TRBV7-8, the J gene TRBJ2-7, with 9 positions matching TRBD1. This CDR3 is 14 amino acids long. Germline V gene data show CDR1 as SGHVS and CDR2 as FQNEAQ. Trimming at V came to 4 bases and at J to 2 bases, leaving 3 bases not matched to a gene. CDR3 bases: TGTGCCAGCAGCTCGGACAGGGGTACCTACGAGCAGTACTTC. Protein sequence: CASSSDRGTYEQYF.

The chain carries TRBV5-6 and TRBJ2-3, with a possible D match to TRBD2 (5 bases). The CDR3 is made up of 16 amino acids. V lost 2 bases and J lost 5, with 18 bases in between. In germline, CDR1 is SGHDT, CDR2 YYEEEE. The DNA for the CDR3 is TGTGCCAGCAGCTTCCTTGGGCGTAACCGGGGAGATACGCAGTATTTT. It specifies CASSFLGRNRGDTQYF.

This clone was seen a few times. This chain links TRBV27 with TRBJ2-2; TRBD2 aligns across 9 bases. The CDR3 is made up of 15 amino acids. V shed 5 bases and J 4 bases; nucleotides not matched to a gene: 5. The germline V gene has CDR1 MNHEY and CDR2 SMNVEV (reference sequence). DNA of the CDR3: TGTGCCAGCAGTCCGGGACTAGCCGGCACCGGGGAGCTGTTTTTT. The encoded protein is CASSPGLAGTGELFF.

The V call is TRBV7-2, the J call TRBJ2-7, with 14 bases matching TRBD2. This CDR3 region has 14 residues. With 4 bases clipped from V and 5 bases from J, the junction kept 1 base outside the gene matches. From germline, CDR1 is SGHTA and CDR2 FQGNSA. Written as DNA, the CDR3 is TGTGCCAGCAGCTGGGGACTAGCGGGAGACGAGCAGTACTTC. Translated, it gives CASSWGLAGDEQYF.

The V and J genes are TRBV29-1 and TRBJ2-3; tentative D call: TRBD1 (5 bases). The germline gives CDR1 SQVTM, CDR2 ANQGSEA. The V end was cut by 4 bases, the J end by 3 bases, with 14 bases between. The CDR3 length is 14 residues. The CDR3 region has the DNA TGCAGCGTTGGCCCGGACAAGAGGACAGATACGCAGTATTTT. It translates to CSVGPDKRTDTQYF.

This clone was seen ten or more times. Distinct nucleotide sequences in the sample also encode this CDR3. The chain uses TRBV5-1 and TRBJ1-2; 8 bases align to TRBD1. This CDR3 has 13 amino acids. The junction had 6 bases not matched to a gene; V was cut back by 3 bases and J by 8 bases. Germline assignment: CDR1 SGHRS and CDR2 YFSETQ. The CDR3 DNA reads TGCGCCAGCAGCTATACAGGGGGTTCGGGCTACACCTTC. It encodes CASSYTGGSGYTF.

This chain uses TRBV11-2 with TRBJ2-7; 7 bases agree with TRBD1. V lost 7 bases and J lost 5; bases outside the gene matches: 14. This CDR3 has 15 amino acids. CDR1 SGHAT and CDR2 FQNNGV come from the germline V gene. The DNA for the CDR3 is TGTGCCAGCAACCCAGGGCGAGACAGGGCCCACGAGCAGTACTTC. Translation gives CASNPGRDRAHEQYF.

The V gene is TRBV6-5, the J gene TRBJ1-5; 9 bases match TRBD1. Germline CDR1 and CDR2: MNHEY and SVGAGI. The CDR3 extends over 16 amino acids. Trimming cost V 2 bases and J 2 bases; bases outside gene matches: 4. In DNA form, the CDR3 reads TGTGCCAGCAGTTACAAACAGGGGGCCGGCAATCAGCCCCAGCATTTT. Translating gives CASSYKQGAGNQPQHF.

The rearrangement joins TRBV5-4 to TRBJ2-5; 8 nucleotides agree with TRBD1. CDR3 length equals 16 residues. J gave up 1 base and V 0 bases, and 5 bases lay outside the gene matches. From germline, CDR1 is SGHNT and CDR2 YYREEE (reference sequence). The CDR3 DNA reads as TGTGCCAGCAGCTTGGCACAGGGGGTATTCCAAGAGACCCAGTACTTC. This sequence encodes CASSLAQGVFQETQYF.

This clone was detected only a few times. The J gene is TRBJ2-3, the V gene TRBV6-4; D is unclear. CDR3 length: 15 residues. Germline loops: CDR1 MRHNA, CDR2 SNTAGT. V lost 2 bases, J lost 1 base, and 10 bases lay in between. CDR3 DNA sequence: TGTGCCAGCAGTGACCGGGTCGCCGGCACAGATACGCAGTATTTT. Translation gives CASSDRVAGTDTQYF.

The chain uses TRBV10-3 and TRBJ2-3; 7 bases map to TRBD2. The CDR3 covers 14 residues. The V gene end was trimmed by 4 bases and the J gene end by 3 bases; junction bases not matched to a gene: 4. Germline CDR1 reads ENHRY; CDR2 reads SYGVKD. This CDR3 reads CAISALAATDTQYF. The DNA of the CDR3 is TGTGCCATCAGTGCCCTAGCGGCAACAGATACGCAGTATTTT.

V gene TRBV11-3 combines with J gene TRBJ2-2; no reliable D call. CDR3 size: 14 residues. The V end lost 2 bases, the J end lost 1 base, and 5 bases lay between the germline ends. The V gene's germline CDR1 is SGHNT and CDR2 YENEEA. CDR3 nucleotides: TGTGCCAGCAGCTTATTAGTGAACACCGGGGAGCTGTTTTTT. Translation: CASSLLVNTGELFF.

This chain connects TRBV28 to TRBJ2-7, with TRBD1 matching over 10 bases. J gave up 3 bases and V 6 bases, and 8 bases lay outside the gene matches. The CDR3 is made up of 15 amino acids. The germline gives CDR1 MDHEN, CDR2 SYDVKM. The CDR3 protein is CASSKTGTGVYEQYF. DNA of the CDR3: TGTGCCAGCAGCAAGACCGGGACAGGGGTCTACGAGCAGTACTTC. Full variable domain (rest looked up from reference TRBV28 and TRBJ2-7): DVKVTQSSRYLVKRTGEKVFLECVQDMDHENMFWYRQDPGLGLRLIYFSYDVKMKEKGDIPEGYSVSREKKERFSLILESASTNQTSMYLCASSKTGTGVYEQYFGPGTRLTVT.

This chain joins TRBV4-2 and TRBJ2-7; 10 bases align to TRBD2. This CDR3 comprises 14 residues. Germline V gives CDR1 LGHNA, CDR2 YNFKEQ. Unmatched junction bases numbered 2, after V lost 4 bases and J lost 2 bases. The CDR3 here is CASSLAGGAYEQYF. CDR3 sequence (DNA): TGTGCCAGCAGCCTAGCGGGGGGCGCCTACGAGCAGTACTTC.

This clone has only one observation. The chain couples TRBV6-5 to TRBJ1-4; a possible D gene is TRBD1 (5 bases). This CDR3 contains 15 residues. Germline CDR1 is MNHEY and CDR2 is SVGAGI. V was pared by 2 bases and J by 7 bases, with 14 bases between. The CDR3 loop is CASSYRGTGVEKLFF. CDR3 DNA sequence: TGTGCCAGCAGTTACCGGGGTACGGGGGTTGAAAAACTGTTTTTT.